This passage covers 32 T cell receptor beta chains from one sample sequenced in a study of graft-versus-host responses after intestinal transplantation. The data were produced by immunoSEQ multiplex PCR, yet TCRdb's version contains in-frame clones alone and is incomplete. The profile covers roughly 92,000 clones, with roughly 90% appearing a single time and about 0.27% taken by the ten largest. The antigens of these receptors remain unknown. The material was unstimulated CD4+ T cells sorted from spleen or lymph node cells, obtained before transplant. The receptors were sampled from a human donor who was the organ donor for an intestinal transplant.

This chain links TRBV15 with TRBJ2-1; 12 nucleotides agree with TRBD2. This CDR3 comprises 16 residues. Germline V lookup: CDR1 LNHNV, CDR2 YYDKDF (reference sequence). V trimming: 5 bases; J trimming: 7 bases; junction bases outside the gene matches: 9. The DNA of the CDR3 is TGTGCCACCAGCCAAAGACTAGCGGGAGCTGGAAATGAGCAGTTCTTC. Residues: CATSQRLAGAGNEQFF.

The V call is TRBV5-5, the J call TRBJ1-3, with no clear D. CDR1 SGHKS and CDR2 YYEKEE come from the germline V gene (reference sequence). Trimming shortened V by 2 bases and J by 0 bases, and 12 bases separated the two germline ends. This CDR3 spans 16 amino acids. CDR3 sequence: CASSLQSLGSGNTIYF. CDR3 DNA sequence: TGTGCCAGCAGCTTACAGAGCCTGGGCTCTGGAAACACCATATATTTT.

The gene calls are TRBV21-1 and TRBJ2-1; the D call in the table, TRBD2, was not verified against the DNA. TRBV21-1 is deemed a pseudogene. The CDR3 spans 15 residues. CDR3 coding DNA: TGTGCCAGCAGCAAATGGCTAGTAGAGTACTATGAGCAGTTCTTC. Translating gives CASSKWLVEYYEQFF.

This clone has a single count. The chain has TRBV6-6 and TRBJ2-2; D may be TRBD1 (6 bases). There are 15 residues in the CDR3. Trimming removed 5 bases at V and 3 bases at J, with 13 bases between. Germline V lookup: CDR1 MNHNY, CDR2 SVGAGI (reference sequence). CDR3 sequence reads: CASSPGDGYTGELFF. CDR3 nucleotide sequence: TGTGCCAGCAGTCCAGGGGACGGGTACACCGGGGAGCTGTTTTTT.

The CDR3 DNA reads as TGTGCCAGCAGTTATAGGGGCGTAGAAGATGAGCAGTTCTTC. It yields the protein CASSYRGVEDEQFF. V and J are TRBV6-5 and TRBJ2-1, with a weak D call TRBD1 (5 bases). Germline V gene sequence: CDR1 MNHEY, CDR2 SVGAGI. There are 14 residues in the CDR3. V was pared by 3 bases and J by 8 bases, with 14 bases between.

The J gene is TRBJ1-6, the V gene TRBV6-1; D gene ambiguous. The CDR3 consists of 17 residues. The V end lost 4 bases, the J end lost 0 bases, and 13 bases lay between the germline ends. Germline V gives CDR1 MNHNS, CDR2 SASEGT. The CDR3 bases are TGTGCCAGCAGTGTCAGAGGAGGTAGCTCCTATAATTCACCCCTCCACTTT. It specifies CASSVRGGSSYNSPLHF.

The rearrangement uses TRBV7-2 and TRBJ2-1; 7 positions match TRBD2. Germline V gene data show CDR1 as SGHTA and CDR2 as FQGNSA. The length of the CDR3 is 16 residues. J was trimmed by 0 bases and V by 3 bases; bases with no gene match: 5. The CDR3 region has the DNA TGTGCCAGCAGCTTTGCTGGCGGGGGCTCCTACAATGAGCAGTTCTTC. Translated: CASSFAGGGSYNEQFF.

The chain uses TRBV6-5 and TRBJ2-1; D remains unclear. Trimming took 10 bases from V and 7 from J, leaving 14 bases between them. Germline-derived CDR1 and CDR2 are MNHEY and SVGAGI. CDR3 length equals 12 residues. CDR3 sequence: CATSRRGNEQFF. CDR3 DNA: TGTGCCACCTCAAGGAGAGGAAATGAGCAGTTCTTC.

The chain's CDR3 is CASSLVERNTGELFF. CDR3 DNA sequence: TGCGCCAGCAGCTTGGTAGAGCGGAACACCGGGGAGCTGTTTTTT. The chain employs TRBV5-1 and TRBJ2-2; no reliable D call. Trimming took off 0 bases at V and 1 base at J, with 7 bases between the two ends. The germline V gene encodes CDR1 SGHRS and CDR2 YFSETQ. The CDR3 covers 15 residues.

This chain links TRBV6-1 with TRBJ2-7; D call uncertain. The CDR3 consists of 14 residues. V lost 5 bases, J lost 2 bases, and 13 bases lay in between. Germline CDR1 and CDR2: MNHNS and SASEGT. In nucleotides, the CDR3 is TGTGCCAGCAGTAACGGCTTGGGCCCCTACGAGCAGTACTTC. Its translation: CASSNGLGPYEQYF.

This rearrangement joins TRBV6-6 to TRBJ1-2, with 7 bases fitting TRBD1. With V trimmed by 0 bases and J by 0 bases, 4 bases remained unmatched. Germline V gives CDR1 MNHNY, CDR2 SVGAGI (reference sequence). The CDR3 sequence is 16 residues long. This CDR3 is CASSYSGDSPNYGYTF. For the CDR3, the DNA is TGTGCCAGCAGTTACTCGGGGGACAGCCCTAACTATGGCTACACCTTC.

The chain employs TRBV9 and TRBJ2-5; 10 nucleotides line up with TRBD2. Trimming cost V 3 bases and J 2 bases; bases outside gene matches: 4. The CDR3 is 15 residues long. The germline gives CDR1 SGDLS, CDR2 YYNGEE. CDR3: CASSAGLALQETQYF. CDR3 DNA sequence: TGTGCCAGCAGCGCGGGACTAGCGCTTCAAGAGACCCAGTACTTC.

V gene TRBV5-5 combines with J gene TRBJ2-7; possible D gene TRBD2, 5 bases. The CDR3 contains 13 residues. The germline V gene encodes CDR1 SGHKS and CDR2 YYEKEE (reference sequence). Trimming stripped 4 bases from V and 9 bases from J, with 17 bases between. Here the CDR3 DNA reads TGTGCCAGCAGCCCCGTTCCCGGGGTCGGGCAGTACTTC. Translation gives CASSPVPGVGQYF.

The gene calls are TRBV30 and TRBJ2-3; 11 positions agree with TRBD2. V was pared by 7 bases and J by 3 bases, with 3 bases of the junction left unmatched. CDR1 and CDR2 (germline): GTSNPN, SVGIG (reference sequence). This CDR3 is built from 13 residues. DNA of the CDR3: TGTGCCTCCGTAGCGGGGGGGACAGATACGCAGTATTTT. The encoded protein is CASVAGGTDTQYF.

Turning to this clone: The germline gene is not matched at one end of the junction; a read error may be the cause. The chain links TRBV23-1 to TRBJ2-3, with 7 bases aligning to TRBD1. TRBV23-1 has ORF status, its function being uncertain. CDR3 size: 14 residues. The CDR3 DNA reads as TGCGCCAGCAGTCGGTGGACAGGCACAGATACGCACCATTTT. Translating gives CASSRWTGTDTHHF.

This clone was detected only once. The rearrangement links TRBV5-1 to TRBJ2-3, with D maybe TRBD2 (6 bases). The CDR3 is 14 amino acids. V lost 0 bases to trimming and J lost 7 bases, with 12 bases between them. CDR1 SGHRS and CDR2 YFSETQ come from the germline V gene. The CDR3 nucleotides read TGCGCCAGCAGCTTGGAAACGGGAGTAAATACGCAGTATTTT. This codes for CASSLETGVNTQYF. The whole variable domain, remainder taken from reference TRBV5-1 and TRBJ2-3, is KAGVTQTPRYLIKTRGQQVTLSCSPISGHRSVSWYQQTPGQGLQFLFEYFSETQRNKGNFPGRFSGRQFSNSRSEMNVSTLELGDSALYLCASSLETGVNTQYFGPGTRLTVL.

The rearrangement uses TRBV19 and TRBJ1-5, with 7 bases that match TRBD1. Germline trimming cut 4 bases from V and 7 bases from J; bases unmatched to any gene: 4. The length of the CDR3 is 13 residues. Germline-derived CDR1 and CDR2 are LNHDA and SQIVND (reference sequence). DNA for the CDR3: TGTGCCAGTAGTACCGACAGGGAGCAGCCCCAGCATTTT. This gives the protein CASSTDREQPQHF. The full variable domain, rest sourced from reference TRBV19 and TRBJ1-5, is DGGITQSPKYLFRKEGQNVTLSCEQNLNHDAMYWYRQDPGQGLRLIYYSQIVNDFQKGDIAEGYSVSREKKESFPLTVTSAQKNPTAFYLCASSTDREQPQHFGDGTRLSIL.

This clone showed up just a few times. J is TRBJ1-5 and V is TRBV19; weak D call: TRBD1 (6 bases). The length of the CDR3 is 14 residues. CDR1 and CDR2 from the germline V gene are LNHDA and SQIVND (reference sequence). V gave up 3 bases and J gave up 5 bases, with 11 bases separating them. The CDR3 coding sequence is TGTGCCAGTAGTATCGATCAGGGGCATCAGCCCCAGCATTTT. This gives the protein CASSIDQGHQPQHF.

The chain uses TRBV18 and TRBJ2-5, with a possible D match to TRBD2 (5 bases). Per germline, CDR1 KGHSH and CDR2 LQKENI. V was shortened by 2 bases and J by 5 bases, with 12 bases between the two germline ends. The CDR3 sequence is 14 residues long. CDR3 nucleotides: TGTGCCAGCTCACCAACCGGACCGGGGGAGACCCAGTACTTC. This translates into CASSPTGPGETQYF.

V usage is TRBV5-4 and J usage is TRBJ2-5; TRBD1 matches at 11 bases. Germline CDR1 reads SGHNT; CDR2 reads YYREEE (reference sequence). CDR3 length: 16 amino acids. V gave up 4 bases and J gave up 2 bases; unmatched junction bases: 7. The CDR3 DNA sequence: TGTGCCAGCAGCGAGGGACAGGGGGTAAGACAAGAGACCCAGTACTTC. Translated: CASSEGQGVRQETQYF.

V and J are TRBV27 and TRBJ1-5; no clear D gene. Between the trimmed V and J ends, which lost 5 bases and 5 bases, there was a span of 16 bases. This CDR3 has 15 residues. Per germline, CDR1 MNHEY and CDR2 SMNVEV (reference sequence). Written as DNA, the CDR3 is TGTGCCAGCAGTCTCCGGTGGAGGGAGCATCAGCCCCAGCATTTT. Its translation: CASSLRWREHQPQHF.

This clone was picked up a small number of times. CDR3 residues: CASTPGVGHLYGYTF. The CDR3 region has the DNA TGTGCCAGCACTCCGGGTGTGGGACACCTCTATGGCTACACCTTC. This chain joins TRBV2 and TRBJ1-2; tentatively, D is TRBD1 (6 bases). This CDR3 contains 15 residues. The V gene lost 7 bases and the J gene lost 4 bases, with 19 bases spanning the gap. Per the germline V gene, CDR1 is SNHLY and CDR2 is FYNNEI.

Details on this clone: A read error may produce the germline difference seen at one junction end. The J gene is TRBJ2-7, the V gene TRBV11-2; 8 bases are shared with TRBD1. This CDR3 has 11 residues. Germline assignment: CDR1 SGHAT and CDR2 FQNNGV. Written as DNA, the CDR3 is TGTGCCAGCAGCTTAGAGGACAGGGTTCGATTC. Amino acid sequence: CASSLEDRVRF.

The rearrangement joins TRBV6-5 to TRBJ1-2; TRBD1 agrees at 11 bases. CDR3 size: 13 residues. Germline V gene sequence: CDR1 MNHEY, CDR2 SVGAGI. V dropped 4 bases and J dropped 11; count of bases not matched to a gene: 6. The CDR3 reads CASSFRTGGRYTF. Here the CDR3 DNA reads TGTGCCAGCAGTTTCAGGACAGGGGGCAGATACACCTTC.

The chain carries TRBV7-9 and TRBJ2-1; TRBD2 might be the D (6 bases). V was cut by 5 bases and J by 8 bases, with 16 bases left in between. CDR1 is SEHNR and CDR2 is FQNEAQ in the germline V gene (reference sequence). CDR3 length: 14 amino acids. DNA for the CDR3: TGTGCCAGCAGCCCTCGGAGAGGGGAGGATGAGCAGTTCTTC. This encodes CASSPRRGEDEQFF.

V gene TRBV14 combines with J gene TRBJ2-7; tentatively, D is TRBD1 (5 bases). The germline V gene has CDR1 SGHDN and CDR2 FVKESK. The CDR3 is 14 amino acids. V was shortened by 3 bases and J by 6 bases, with 15 bases between the two germline ends. The CDR3 loop reads CASSQSPGPGEQYF. CDR3 nucleotide sequence: TGTGCCAGCAGCCAGTCCCCAGGGCCGGGCGAGCAGTACTTC.

The chain is built from TRBV5-1 and TRBJ1-2; 11 bases are a match to TRBD1. Trimming removed 4 bases from V and 3 bases from J; junction bases left unmatched: 5. The germline V gene encodes CDR1 SGHRS and CDR2 YFSETQ. The CDR3 extends over 15 amino acids. The CDR3 protein is CASSLGQGGYYGYTF. CDR3 nucleotides: TGCGCCAGCAGCCTGGGACAGGGGGGATACTATGGCTACACCTTC.

This chain uses TRBV9 with TRBJ2-7, with D perhaps matching TRBD1 (5 bases). Germline lookup yields CDR1 SGDLS and CDR2 YYNGEE. CDR3 size: 14 residues. V was clipped by 0 bases and J by 4 bases, with 11 bases between them. CDR3 sequence: CASSVDGHPYEQYF. The CDR3 DNA reads TGTGCCAGCAGCGTAGACGGACATCCTTACGAGCAGTACTTC.

The rearrangement joins TRBV6-1 to TRBJ1-1; the match to TRBD1 covers 7 bases. Looked up from germline, CDR1 is MNHNS and CDR2 is SASEGT. The J segment lost 3 bases and the V segment lost 2 bases, leaving 6 bases of the junction unmatched. The length of the CDR3 is 15 residues. The CDR3 loop reads CASSEIGGSHTEAFF. CDR3 nucleotides: TGTGCCAGCAGTGAAATAGGGGGCTCGCACACTGAAGCTTTCTTT.

The V and J genes are TRBV7-6 and TRBJ2-2; 9 nucleotides agree with TRBD2. V shed 0 bases, J shed 3 bases, and the junction held 8 bases outside the gene matches. This CDR3 has 18 residues. The germline V gene has CDR1 SGHVS and CDR2 FNYEAQ. The CDR3 reads CASSLAIGGRVYTGELFF. The CDR3 nucleotides read TGTGCCAGCAGCTTAGCAATAGGCGGGAGGGTGTACACCGGGGAGCTGTTTTTT.

The table lists this clone with a count of one. The chain joins TRBV11-1 to TRBJ2-5; D might be TRBD1 (5 bases). CDR1 is SGHAT, CDR2 FQDESV, per germline (reference sequence). The CDR3 is made up of 13 amino acids. V lost 6 bases to trimming and J lost 4 bases, with 12 bases between them. CDR3 sequence: CASRGQGAETQYF. For the CDR3, the DNA is TGTGCCAGCAGGGGCCAGGGCGCAGAGACCCAGTACTTC. The complete variable domain, with remaining parts taken from reference TRBV11-1 and TRBJ2-5, reads EAEVAQSPRYKITEKSQAVAFWCDPISGHATLYWYRQILGQGPELLVQFQDESVVDDSQLPKDRFSAERLKGVDSTLKIQPAELGDSAMYLCASRGQGAETQYFGPGTRLLVL.

The chain is built from TRBV19 and TRBJ1-2; 7 nucleotides line up with TRBD1. Per the germline V gene, CDR1 is LNHDA and CDR2 is SQIVND (reference sequence). V was clipped by 3 bases and J by 2 bases; unmatched bases: 9. The CDR3 is 16 amino acids. CDR3 in amino acids: CASSMDRKPLNYGYTF. Written as DNA, the CDR3 is TGTGCCAGTAGTATGGACAGGAAGCCTCTAAACTATGGCTACACCTTC.